This entry is about one T cell receptor beta chain. The data stem from a study of OX40 agonist ivuxolimab in advanced cancers. Overall study context: Subjects had a mean age of about 57 years, with a range of 23 to 79; almost 85% were male.

The CDR3 runs 14 residues. Germline V gene data show CDR1 as SGDLS and CDR2 as YYNGEE. V lost 3 bases to trimming and J lost 6 bases, with 13 bases between them. Sequenced by immunoSEQ multiplex PCR; TCRdb stores in-frame clones only, minus some. The table lists 60,000 to 65,000 clones, around 90% of them singletons. The chain has TRBV9 and TRBJ2-1, with a possible D match to TRBD2 (6 bases). This clonotype was sampled from an adult with an advanced solid tumor such as melanoma, head and neck, liver or kidney cancer. The starting material was CD4+ or CD8+ T cells sorted from blood, obtained in a trial of the OX40 agonist ivuxolimab. The CDR3 nucleotides are TGTGCCAGCAGCGCTCTTACTAGCATCAATGAGCAGTTCTTC. This sequence encodes CASSALTSINEQFF.